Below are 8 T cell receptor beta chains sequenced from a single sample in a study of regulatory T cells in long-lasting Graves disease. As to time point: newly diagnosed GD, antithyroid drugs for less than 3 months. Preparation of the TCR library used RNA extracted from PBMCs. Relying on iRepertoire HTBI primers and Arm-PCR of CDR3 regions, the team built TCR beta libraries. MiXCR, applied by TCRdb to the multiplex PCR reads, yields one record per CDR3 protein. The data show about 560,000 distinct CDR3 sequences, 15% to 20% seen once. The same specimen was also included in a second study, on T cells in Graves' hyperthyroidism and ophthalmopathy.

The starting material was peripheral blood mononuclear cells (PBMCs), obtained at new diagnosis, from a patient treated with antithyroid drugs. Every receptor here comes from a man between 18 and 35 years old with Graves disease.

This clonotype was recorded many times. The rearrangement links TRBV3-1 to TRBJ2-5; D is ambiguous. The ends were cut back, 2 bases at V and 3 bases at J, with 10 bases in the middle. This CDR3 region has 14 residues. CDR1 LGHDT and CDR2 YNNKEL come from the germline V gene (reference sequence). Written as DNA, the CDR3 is TGTGCCAGCAGCCAAAGGGCCTTTAAAGAGACCCAGTACTTC. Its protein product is CASSQRAFKETQYF.

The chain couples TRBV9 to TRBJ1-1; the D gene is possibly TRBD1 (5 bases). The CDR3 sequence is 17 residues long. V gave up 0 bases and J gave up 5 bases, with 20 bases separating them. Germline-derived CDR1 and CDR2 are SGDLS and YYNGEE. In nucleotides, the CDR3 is TGTGCCAGCAGCGTAGGGGTCCGTGGGGGGATCGGGACTGAAGCTTTCTTT. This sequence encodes CASSVGVRGGIGTEAFF.

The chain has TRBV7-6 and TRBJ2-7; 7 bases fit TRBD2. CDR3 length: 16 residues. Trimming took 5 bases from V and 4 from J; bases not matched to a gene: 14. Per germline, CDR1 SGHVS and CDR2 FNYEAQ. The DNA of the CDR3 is TGTGCCAGCAGCGCTAGCGTCGCAGGGAGGGCATACGAGCAGTACTTC. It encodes CASSASVAGRAYEQYF. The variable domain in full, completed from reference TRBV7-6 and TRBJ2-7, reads GAGVSQSPRYKVTKRGQDVALRCDPISGHVSLYWYRQALGQGPEFLTYFNYEAQQDKSGLPNDRFSAERPEGSISTLTIQRTEQRDSAMYRCASSASVAGRAYEQYFGPGTRLTVT.

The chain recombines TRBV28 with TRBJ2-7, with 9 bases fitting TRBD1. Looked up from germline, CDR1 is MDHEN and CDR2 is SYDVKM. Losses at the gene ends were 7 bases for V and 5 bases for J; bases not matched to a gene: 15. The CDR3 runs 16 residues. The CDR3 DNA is TGTGCCAGCAACTCATTAGCAGGACAGGGGTACCACGAGCAGTACTTC. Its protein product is CASNSLAGQGYHEQYF.

Here the CDR3 reads CSKGGATEAFF. The CDR3, as DNA: TGCAGCAAGGGAGGGGCGACTGAAGCTTTCTTT. The rearrangement joins TRBV29-1 to TRBJ1-1; a weak D match, TRBD1 (5 bases). CDR1 and CDR2 from the germline V gene are SQVTM and ANQGSEA. V gave up 8 bases and J gave up 5 bases, with 12 bases separating them. CDR3 length equals 11 residues.

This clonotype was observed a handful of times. CDR3 in DNA: TGTGCCAGCAGCTCTATGGCCGGGCGCTATGGCTACACCTTC. Residues: CASSSMAGRYGYTF. This chain uses TRBV27 with TRBJ1-2; D gene ambiguous. V shed 6 bases and J shed 4 bases, with 15 bases lying between them. There are 14 residues in the CDR3. Germline V gene lookup returns CDR1 MNHEY and CDR2 SMNVEV (reference sequence).

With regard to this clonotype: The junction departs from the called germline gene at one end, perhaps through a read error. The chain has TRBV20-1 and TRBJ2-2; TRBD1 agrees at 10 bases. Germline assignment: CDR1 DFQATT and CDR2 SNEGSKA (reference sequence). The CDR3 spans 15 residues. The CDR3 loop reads CSARDRGRDTGELFF. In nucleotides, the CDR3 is TGCAGTGCTCGAGACAGGGGGCGCGACACCGGGGAGCTGTTTTTT.

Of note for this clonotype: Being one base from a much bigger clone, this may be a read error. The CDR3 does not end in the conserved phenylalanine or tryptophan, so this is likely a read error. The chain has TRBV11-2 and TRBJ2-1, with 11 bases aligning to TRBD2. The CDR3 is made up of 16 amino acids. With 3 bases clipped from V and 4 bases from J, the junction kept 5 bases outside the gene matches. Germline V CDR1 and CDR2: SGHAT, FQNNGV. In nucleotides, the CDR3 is TGTGCCAGCAGCTTTAGCGGGAGGGCCTTTTACAATGAGCAGTTCCTC. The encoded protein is CASSFSGRAFYNEQFL.